The 32 T cell receptor beta chains listed next were all sequenced from one sample in a study of shared clonotypes between healthy human individuals. The naive CD8 population came from CD45RO-negative cells selected for CCR7, without terminally differentiated effector memory CD45RA+ cells. The method was immunoSEQ multiplex PCR; TCRdb's version includes in-frame clones alone and lacks a portion of them. The table lists around 700,000 clones, 90% to 95% of them singletons. Sequences were obtained from naive CD8+ T cells sorted from blood. All receptors derive from a man aged 25-40 years in good health.

This chain connects TRBV5-1 to TRBJ2-7; 10 bases agree with TRBD2. The germline V gene has CDR1 SGHRS and CDR2 YFSETQ. V was pared by 4 bases and J by 3 bases, with 16 bases of the junction left unmatched. The CDR3 loop spans 18 amino acids. The CDR3 DNA sequence: TGCGCCAGCAGCCCCCAGGGGGCTAGCGGGAGAGATTTCTACGAGCAGTACTTC. Translated, it gives CASSPQGASGRDFYEQYF.

By share, this clone counts as medium-sized. The V gene is TRBV19, the J gene TRBJ2-5; 8 positions match TRBD2. This CDR3 contains 16 residues. The germline CDR1 and CDR2 sequences are LNHDA and SQIVND (reference sequence). Trimming at V came to 3 bases and at J to 0 bases, leaving 6 bases not matched to a gene. The CDR3 spells CASSIRAGEYQETQYF. The CDR3, as DNA: TGTGCCAGTAGTATTAGAGCGGGAGAGTACCAAGAGACCCAGTACTTC.

V gene TRBV5-1 combines with J gene TRBJ2-3; possibly TRBD1 or TRBD2 for D (5 bases each). This CDR3 spans 17 amino acids. V dropped 3 bases and J dropped 0 bases, with 17 bases sitting between them. CDR1 and CDR2 (germline): SGHRS, YFSETQ. The CDR3 nucleotides are TGCGCCAGCAGCTGGCGCACCGGGACGGTGAGCACAGATACGCAGTATTTT. Translating it yields CASSWRTGTVSTDTQYF.

V gene TRBV27 combines with J gene TRBJ2-5, with D possibly being TRBD1 or TRBD2 (5 bases each). The germline V and J ends were trimmed by 5 bases and 5 bases, with 15 bases remaining between them. This CDR3 region has 14 residues. The germline gives CDR1 MNHEY, CDR2 SMNVEV (reference sequence). CDR3 protein: CASSGSGRWETQYF. The CDR3 region has the DNA TGTGCCAGCAGTGGATCGGGACGCTGGGAGACCCAGTACTTC.

The rearrangement uses TRBV2 and TRBJ2-2; 9 bases are a match to TRBD1. Trimming took 4 bases from V and 1 from J; bases not matched to a gene: 7. The CDR3 loop spans 17 amino acids. Per the germline V gene, CDR1 is SNHLY and CDR2 is FYNNEI. The CDR3 spells CASSVGRTGENTGELFF. CDR3 nucleotide sequence: TGTGCCAGCAGTGTCGGGAGGACAGGGGAGAACACCGGGGAGCTGTTTTTT.

CDR3 amino acids: CASSVGFNYEQYF. CDR3 DNA: TGTGCCAGCAGCGTAGGGTTCAACTACGAGCAGTACTTC. The chain couples TRBV9 to TRBJ2-7, with unresolved D. V was cut by 0 bases and J by 3 bases, with 7 bases left in between. The CDR3 loop spans 13 amino acids. The germline V gene has CDR1 SGDLS and CDR2 YYNGEE.

The V and J genes are TRBV7-9 and TRBJ1-1; D is unresolved. The CDR3 consists of 12 residues. The germline V gene has CDR1 SEHNR and CDR2 FQNEAQ (reference sequence). V gave up 5 bases and J gave up 7 bases, with 11 bases separating them. This chain's CDR3 is CASSVGRSEAFF. The CDR3 nucleotides are TGTGCCAGCAGCGTGGGTCGGAGTGAAGCTTTCTTT.

The chain employs TRBV23-1 and TRBJ1-5; 10 positions match TRBD1. TRBV23-1 is marked as an open reading frame, function uncertain. Germline trimming cut 3 bases from V and 6 bases from J; bases unmatched to any gene: 14. CDR3 length: 18 amino acids. CDR3 sequence (DNA): TGCGCCAGCAGTCATCCAGACAGGGGGCGACCCTCGAGTCAGCCCCAGCATTTT. Translated: CASSHPDRGRPSSQPQHF.

The chain uses TRBV27 and TRBJ2-5, with TRBD2 matching over 9 bases. The CDR3 extends over 15 amino acids. Germline V CDR1 and CDR2: MNHEY, SMNVEV (reference sequence). J lost 5 bases, V lost 2 bases, and 6 bases had no gene match. Here the CDR3 reads CASSLVPSGIETQYF. CDR3 bases: TGTGCCAGCAGTTTAGTGCCTAGCGGGATTGAGACCCAGTACTTC.

The chain couples TRBV9 to TRBJ2-7; TRBD2 is a possible D gene (6 bases). V lost 3 bases and J lost 3, with 19 bases in between. CDR3 length: 16 amino acids. CDR1 is SGDLS and CDR2 is YYNGEE in the germline V gene. CDR3 sequence reads: CASSESRGSGVYEQYF. The CDR3 DNA reads as TGTGCCAGCAGCGAATCTAGGGGTTCGGGGGTCTACGAGCAGTACTTC.

This clone showed up just a few times. The gene calls are TRBV27 and TRBJ2-5; D uncertain. Between the trimmed V and J ends, which lost 6 bases and 5 bases, there was a span of 7 bases. This CDR3 has 11 amino acids. CDR1 and CDR2 from the germline V gene are MNHEY and SMNVEV (reference sequence). This CDR3 reads CASRIGETQYF. The CDR3 DNA reads as TGTGCCAGCAGGATTGGGGAGACCCAGTACTTC.

The rearrangement joins TRBV6-5 to TRBJ2-1; possibly TRBD1 for D (5 bases). The germline CDR1 and CDR2 sequences are MNHEY and SVGAGI. This CDR3 is 16 amino acids long. Trimming shortened V by 2 bases and J by 8 bases, and 19 bases separated the two germline ends. CDR3 loop: CASSYDSGQGSDEQFF. Here the CDR3 DNA reads TGTGCCAGCAGTTACGATAGTGGGCAGGGAAGCGATGAGCAGTTCTTC.

The V and J genes are TRBV28 and TRBJ1-5; TRBD1 matches 7 bases. The CDR3 has 19 residues. Germline assignment: CDR1 MDHEN and CDR2 SYDVKM. The V and J ends lost 6 bases and 1 base, in that order; junction bases with no gene match: 18. CDR3 amino acids: CASSFHLSGTVQSNQPQHF. DNA of the CDR3: TGTGCCAGCAGCTTCCACCTCAGTGGGACAGTCCAGAGCAATCAGCCCCAGCATTTT.

This chain uses TRBV29-1 with TRBJ2-7; TRBD1 matches at 8 bases. CDR3 length: 18 residues. The ends lost 0 bases at V and 0 bases at J; junction bases unmatched: 13. Germline V gene data show CDR1 as SQVTM and CDR2 as ANQGSEA. Here the CDR3 DNA reads TGCAGCGTTGAAGACAAAAATCCGGGACAGGATAGCTCCTACGAGCAGTACTTC. Amino acids: CSVEDKNPGQDSSYEQYF.

V is TRBV9 and J is TRBJ1-2; 7 bases align to TRBD1. Trimming removed 3 bases from V and 4 bases from J; junction bases left unmatched: 9. From germline, CDR1 is SGDLS and CDR2 YYNGEE. The CDR3 is 15 residues long. The CDR3 here is CASSASTGSPYGYTF. In DNA, the CDR3 is TGTGCCAGCAGCGCCTCGACAGGGAGTCCCTATGGCTACACCTTC.

This clone was observed once. The sample holds other DNA sequences that translate to the same CDR3. The chain has TRBV28 and TRBJ1-2; D perhaps matches TRBD1 (5 bases). Germline loops: CDR1 MDHEN, CDR2 SYDVKM. This CDR3 has 13 amino acids. V was pared by 6 bases and J by 3 bases, with 11 bases between. In DNA form, the CDR3 reads TGTGCCAGCAGACCCGGACATGACTATGGCTACACCTTC. Protein sequence: CASRPGHDYGYTF.

As concerns this clone: A much larger clone differs by one base, so this may be a read error. The sample has other DNA sequences that encode this CDR3 too. The rearrangement links TRBV4-3 to TRBJ2-7; TRBD1 matches at 10 bases. This CDR3 has 16 residues. The V gene end was trimmed by 0 bases and the J gene end by 7 bases; junction bases not matched to a gene: 9. The V gene's germline CDR1 is LGHNA and CDR2 YSLEER. Here the CDR3 DNA reads TGCGCCAGCAGCCAAGATGGGGGGACAGGGGAAGGGGAGCAGTACTTC. Translating it yields CASSQDGGTGEGEQYF.

The chain carries TRBV29-1 and TRBJ2-2, with TRBD2 matching 9 bases. From germline, CDR1 is SQVTM and CDR2 ANQGSEA. Losses at the gene ends were 5 bases for V and 5 bases for J; bases not matched to a gene: 6. CDR3 length equals 14 residues. CDR3 region: CSVFSGSQTGELFF. The CDR3 DNA sequence: TGCAGCGTTTTTAGCGGGAGTCAAACCGGGGAGCTGTTTTTT.

The V call is TRBV5-4, the J call TRBJ2-5; weak D call: TRBD2 (6 bases). Trimming shortened V by 2 bases and J by 1 base, and 12 bases separated the two germline ends. Germline V CDR1 and CDR2: SGHNT, YYREEE (reference sequence). This CDR3 region has 15 residues. The CDR3 is CASSFFTGLQETQYF. DNA for the CDR3: TGTGCCAGCAGCTTTTTTACGGGACTCCAAGAGACCCAGTACTTC.

This chain links TRBV4-3 with TRBJ2-1; TRBD2 agrees at 8 bases. V dropped 0 bases and J dropped 1; count of bases not matched to a gene: 5. There are 17 residues in the CDR3. CDR1 LGHNA and CDR2 YSLEER come from the germline V gene. CDR3 nucleotides: TGCGCCAGCAGCCAAGATCCGGCTAGCGGGTCCTACAATGAGCAGTTCTTC. Translated, it gives CASSQDPASGSYNEQFF.

The chain combines TRBV28 with TRBJ2-5; tentative D call: TRBD2 (6 bases). The CDR3 spans 13 residues. The V end lost 7 bases, the J end lost 5 bases, and 14 bases lay between the germline ends. The germline gives CDR1 MDHEN, CDR2 SYDVKM. DNA for the CDR3: TGTGCCAGCACCCCGGGTGGGGGGGAGACCCAGTACTTC. This gives the protein CASTPGGGETQYF.

This chain links TRBV12-5 with TRBJ2-7; D uncertain. This CDR3 has 12 amino acids. CDR1 and CDR2 (germline): LGHNT, FRNRAP. Trimming removed 4 bases at V and 2 bases at J, with 6 bases between. The CDR3 loop reads CASGWSPYEQYF. In DNA form, the CDR3 reads TGTGCTAGTGGTTGGTCCCCCTACGAGCAGTACTTC. Looking up the rest from reference TRBV12-5 and TRBJ2-7 gives the full variable domain: DARVTQTPRHKVTEMGQEVTMRCQPILGHNTVFWYRQTMMQGLELLAYFRNRAPLDDSGMPKDRFSAEMPDATLATLKIQPSEPRDSAVYFCASGWSPYEQYFGPGTRLTVT.

The CDR3 DNA follows: TGTGCCAGCAAAAGGGAACCTAGCGGGAAAGTGGGGTTCTCTAGCACAGATACGCAGTATTTT. Translation: CASKREPSGKVGFSSTDTQYF. The chain recombines TRBV19 with TRBJ2-3; 9 bases fit TRBD2. CDR1 is LNHDA, CDR2 SQIVND, per germline (reference sequence). CDR3 length equals 21 residues. The V gene end was trimmed by 9 bases and the J gene end by 0 bases; junction bases not matched to a gene: 25. Full variable domain (rest looked up from reference TRBV19 and TRBJ2-3): DGGITQSPKYLFRKEGQNVTLSCEQNLNHDAMYWYRQDPGQGLRLIYYSQIVNDFQKGDIAEGYSVSREKKESFPLTVTSAQKNPTAFYLCASKREPSGKVGFSSTDTQYFGPGTRLTVL.

This rearrangement joins TRBV4-1 to TRBJ2-1, with 8 bases matching TRBD1. Germline trimming cut 4 bases from V and 5 bases from J; bases unmatched to any gene: 10. Germline lookup yields CDR1 MGHRA and CDR2 YSYEKL. The CDR3 runs to 16 residues. In nucleotides, the CDR3 is TGCGCCAGCAGCCGAAGCTCCGGGACAGGCGACAATGAGCAGTTCTTC. This codes for CASSRSSGTGDNEQFF.

The rearrangement joins TRBV23-1 to TRBJ2-7; D might be TRBD1 (6 bases). TRBV23-1 is filed as an ORF, its function uncertain. Between the trimmed V and J ends, which lost 4 bases and 1 base, there was a span of 14 bases. CDR3 length: 15 amino acids. The CDR3 here is CASSRFGDKSYEQYF. CDR3 bases: TGCGCCAGCAGTCGATTTGGGGACAAGTCCTACGAGCAGTACTTC.

The chain joins TRBV7-9 to TRBJ2-1, with D hard to call. In germline, CDR1 is SEHNR, CDR2 FQNEAQ (reference sequence). V lost 1 base and J 2 bases, leaving 9 bases between the germline ends. This CDR3 region has 15 residues. The CDR3 loop reads CASSLDEVPYNEQFF. The CDR3 DNA follows: TGTGCCAGCAGCTTAGACGAAGTGCCCTACAATGAGCAGTTCTTC. The complete variable domain, with remaining parts taken from reference TRBV7-9 and TRBJ2-1, reads DTGVSQNPRHKITKRGQNVTFRCDPISEHNRLYWYRQTLGQGPEFLTYFQNEAQLEKSRLLSDRFSAERPKGSFSTLEIQRTEQGDSAMYLCASSLDEVPYNEQFFGPGTRLTVL.

V and J are TRBV5-1 and TRBJ2-3; 9 bases line up with TRBD1. Germline assignment: CDR1 SGHRS and CDR2 YFSETQ. Trimming removed 4 bases from V and 1 base from J; junction bases left unmatched: 4. This CDR3 has 15 residues. The CDR3 is CASSPGTGRTDTQYF. The CDR3 DNA follows: TGCGCCAGCAGCCCTGGGACAGGGCGCACAGATACGCAGTATTTT.

The genes are TRBV27 and TRBJ2-7; a possible D gene is TRBD2 (5 bases). Trimming left V 6 bases short and J 0 bases short, with 21 bases between. The CDR3 runs to 17 residues. The germline V gene encodes CDR1 MNHEY and CDR2 SMNVEV (reference sequence). The CDR3 loop is CASSPSVGEGPSYEQYF. CDR3 coding DNA: TGTGCCAGCAGCCCCTCGGTTGGCGAGGGCCCCTCCTACGAGCAGTACTTC.

V usage is TRBV7-2 and J usage is TRBJ2-1; 9 bases agree with TRBD1. Germline trimming cut 6 bases from V and 9 bases from J; bases unmatched to any gene: 15. Germline V lookup: CDR1 SGHTA, CDR2 FQGNSA. The CDR3 is 16 amino acids. The DNA of the CDR3 is TGTGCCAGCAGGTTCAGCTCGGGACAGGGTAACAGTGAGCAGTTCTTC. Translated, it gives CASRFSSGQGNSEQFF.

V usage is TRBV15 and J usage is TRBJ2-1; a possible D gene is TRBD2 (6 bases). Trimming stripped 5 bases from V and 5 bases from J, with 16 bases between. Germline values: CDR1 LNHNV, CDR2 YYDKDF (reference sequence). The CDR3 runs to 15 residues. The CDR3: CATSARLDKNNEQFF. The DNA of the CDR3 is TGTGCCACCAGCGCCCGACTAGATAAGAACAATGAGCAGTTCTTC.

To note about this clone: Other DNA sequences of this sample code for an identical CDR3. The chain employs TRBV28 and TRBJ2-1, with 7 nucleotides matching TRBD2. CDR3 length: 15 amino acids. Trimming at V came to 3 bases and at J to 0 bases, leaving 2 bases not matched to a gene. Germline CDR1 MDHEN, CDR2 SYDVKM. The CDR3 region has the DNA TGTGCCAGCAGTTTTCGCGGGAGCTCCTACAATGAGCAGTTCTTC. Translating gives CASSFRGSSYNEQFF.

The chain recombines TRBV5-6 with TRBJ2-7, with no clear D. The CDR3 has 11 amino acids. The germline V and J ends were trimmed by 7 bases and 4 bases, with 9 bases remaining between them. CDR1 is SGHDT and CDR2 is YYEEEE in the germline V gene. CDR3: CASGVGYEQYF. The CDR3 region has the DNA TGTGCCAGCGGCGTGGGGTACGAGCAGTACTTC. The full variable domain, in which reference TRBV5-6 and TRBJ2-7 provide the parts outside the CDR3, is DAGVTQSPTHLIKTRGQQVTLRCSPKSGHDTVSWYQQALGQGPQFIFQYYEEEERQRGNFPDRFSGHQFPNYSSELNVNALLLGDSALYLCASGVGYEQYFGPGTRLTVT.